This T cell receptor (beta chain) was sequenced during a study of T cell responses to AZD1222 COVID-19 vaccine. The protocol was immunoSEQ multiplex PCR, while the TCRdb copy is restricted to in-frame clones and leaves out a portion. This sample carries 100,000 or so clones, around 94% of them seen once, and the ten largest clones take 2.2%. The germline CDR1 and CDR2 sequences are LNHNV and YYDKDF (reference sequence). Trimming at V came to 1 base and at J to 6 bases, leaving 3 bases not matched to a gene. This CDR3 spans 14 amino acids. The clonotype was recovered from an adult in good health. The chain joins TRBV15 to TRBJ1-2; the match to TRBD1 covers 9 bases. The source material was peripheral blood, sampled on day 0 of AZD1222 vaccination. Written as DNA, the CDR3 is TGTGCCACCAGCAGAGGGGACAGGGCTAATGGCTACACCTTC. Its protein is CATSRGDRANGYTF.